Sequencing of this T cell receptor beta chain was carried out in a study of memory CD4+ T cells and cytomegalovirus serostatus. Whole-study context: Of the healthy Belgian adults, fewer than 10 were CMV seropositive and 20 to 30 seronegative. Study-level results: About two fifths of the roughly 150 known CMV-associated TCRbeta sequences appeared in CD4+ memory. CMV serostatus prediction reached median AUC approximately 0.95, or 0.91 with US-trained model.

CDR1 and CDR2 from the germline V gene are SGHVS and FQNEAQ. The CDR3 loop spans 16 amino acids. The trim removed 2 bases at V and 4 bases at J, leaving 11 bases unmatched. Comments on this clone: As yet, its antigen is unknown.

Single viable CD3+CD4+CD8-CD45RO+ cells were sorted as the memory CD4+ T cells. CD4+ T cells were isolated by positive magnetic selection. The protocol was immunoSEQ multiplex PCR, while the TCRdb copy is restricted to in-frame clones and leaves out a portion. The sample shows 40,000 to 45,000 clones, over 65% of them seen only once. The receptor was derived from an adult in good health and CMV-seronegative. This chain connects TRBV7-8 to TRBJ2-7, with 7 nucleotides matching TRBD2. The sample was memory CD4+ T cells from blood. The CDR3: CASSLTPPGLGYEQYF. In DNA form, the CDR3 reads TGTGCCAGCAGCTTAACACCTCCCGGACTAGGGTACGAGCAGTACTTC.